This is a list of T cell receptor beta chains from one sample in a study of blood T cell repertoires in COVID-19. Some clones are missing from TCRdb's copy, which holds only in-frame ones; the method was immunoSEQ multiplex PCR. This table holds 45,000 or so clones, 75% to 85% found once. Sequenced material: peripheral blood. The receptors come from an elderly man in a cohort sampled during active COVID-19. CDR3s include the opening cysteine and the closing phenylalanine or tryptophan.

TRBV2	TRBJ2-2	CASRGLAGATHLSNTGELFF
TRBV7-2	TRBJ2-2	CASRPGGNPGELFF
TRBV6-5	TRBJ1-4	CASMRDRGPEKLFF
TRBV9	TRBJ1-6	CASSGGGSNSPLHF
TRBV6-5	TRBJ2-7	CASSRDGTAIYEQYF
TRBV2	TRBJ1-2	CASDPGVGYGYTF
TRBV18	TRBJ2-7	CASSAGGRDSYEQYF
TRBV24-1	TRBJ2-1	CATSVRGGAQEQFF
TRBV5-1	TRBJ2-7	CASSLPRGGVSYEQYF
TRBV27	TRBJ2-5	CASSFGPGSGQETQYF
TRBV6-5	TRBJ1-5	CASSYSSGGYQPQHF
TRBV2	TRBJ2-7	CASRGGRSYEQYF
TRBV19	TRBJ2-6	CASSETGGAGANVLTF
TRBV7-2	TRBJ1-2	CASSRRTVNYGYTF
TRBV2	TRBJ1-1	CASRVQVYTEAFF
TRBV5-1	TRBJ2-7	CASSLSTYYEQYF
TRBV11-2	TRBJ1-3	CASSYGSSGNTIYF
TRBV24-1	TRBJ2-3	CATSVAGTDTQYF
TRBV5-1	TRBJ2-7	CASSPGTSVYEQYF
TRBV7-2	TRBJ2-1	CASRPPSRDEQFF
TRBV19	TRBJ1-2	CASTLKGTGVQGYTF
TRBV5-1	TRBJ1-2	CASSPDRPGIYGYTF
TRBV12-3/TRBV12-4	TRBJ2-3	CASSFRSTDTQYF
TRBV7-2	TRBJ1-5	CASSLSGPAQPQHF
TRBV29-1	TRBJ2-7	CSVALAGGPYEQYF
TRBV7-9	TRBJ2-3	CASSLMREGDTQYF
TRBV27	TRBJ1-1	CASSLSSGVTEAFF
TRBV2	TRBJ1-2	CASKRDRGPNYGYTF
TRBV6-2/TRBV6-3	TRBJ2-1	CASSRTSGRYEQFF
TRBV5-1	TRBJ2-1	CASNPRGHGLRNEQFF
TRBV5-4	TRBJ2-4	CASSFNRDQSVGENIQYF